The 2 T cell receptor beta chains given below trace back to one sample, sequenced in a study of blood T cell repertoires in COVID-19. Generated by immunoSEQ multiplex PCR, the TCRdb table keeps only in-frame clones and is missing some. Of approximately 100,000 clones listed, about 89% are singletons. The sample taken for sequencing was peripheral blood. The receptors were gathered from a human donor with acute or convalescent COVID-19. The donor label of this sample is uncertain.

The chain employs TRBV9 and TRBJ2-5, with D possibly being TRBD1 (6 bases). CDR1 and CDR2 (germline): SGDLS, YYNGEE. Trimming took 3 bases from V and 2 from J, leaving 14 bases between them. This CDR3 has 15 amino acids. CDR3 bases: TGTGCCAGCAGCGCACAGGGTTCCGGTCAAGAGACCCAGTACTTC. Protein: CASSAQGSGQETQYF.

The rearrangement links TRBV7-8 to TRBJ1-1; TRBD1 is a possible D gene (6 bases). The CDR3 loop spans 16 amino acids. V was cut by 4 bases and J by 0 bases, with 15 bases left in between. Germline V gene data show CDR1 as SGHVS and CDR2 as FQNEAQ. The CDR3 nucleotides read TGTGCCAGCAGCTCCGGGACACCAATTCTGAACACTGAAGCTTTCTTT. Its protein product is CASSSGTPILNTEAFF.